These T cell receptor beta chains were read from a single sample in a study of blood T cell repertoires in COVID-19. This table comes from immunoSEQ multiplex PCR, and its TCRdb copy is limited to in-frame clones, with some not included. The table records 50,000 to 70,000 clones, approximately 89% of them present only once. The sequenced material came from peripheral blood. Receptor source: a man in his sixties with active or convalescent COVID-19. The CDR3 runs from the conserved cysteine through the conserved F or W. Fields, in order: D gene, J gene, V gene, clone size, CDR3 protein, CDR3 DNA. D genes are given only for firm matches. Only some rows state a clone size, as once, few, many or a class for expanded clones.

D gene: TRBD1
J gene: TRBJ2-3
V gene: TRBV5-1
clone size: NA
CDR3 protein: CASSTGTGYSDTQYF
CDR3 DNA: TGCGCCAGCAGCACTGGGACAGGGTATTCGGATACGCAGTATTTT

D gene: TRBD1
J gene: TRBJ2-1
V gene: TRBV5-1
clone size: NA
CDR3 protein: CASNDRDDNEQFF
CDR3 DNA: TGCGCCAGCAACGACAGGGACGACAATGAGCAGTTCTTC

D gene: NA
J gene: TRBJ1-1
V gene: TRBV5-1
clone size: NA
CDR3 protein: CASSLVGGSGTEAFF
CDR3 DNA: TGCGCCAGCAGCCTGGTGGGGGGATCAGGCACTGAAGCTTTCTTT

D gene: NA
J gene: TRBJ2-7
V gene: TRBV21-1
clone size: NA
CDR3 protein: CASSKMRGHLYEQYF
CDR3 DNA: TGTGCCAGCAGCAAAATGAGAGGACACCTCTACGAGCAGTACTTC

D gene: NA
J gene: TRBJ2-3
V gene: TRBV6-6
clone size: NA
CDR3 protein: CASTELRGEGTDTQYF
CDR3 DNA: TGTGCCAGCACCGAACTCAGGGGAGAGGGCACAGATACGCAGTATTTT

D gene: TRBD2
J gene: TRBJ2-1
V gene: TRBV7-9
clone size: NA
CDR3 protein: CATRTSGSYNEQFF
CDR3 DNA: TGTGCCACCCGGACTAGCGGATCCTACAATGAGCAGTTCTTC

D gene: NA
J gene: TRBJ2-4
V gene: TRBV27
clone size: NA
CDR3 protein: CASRRLLAKNIQYF
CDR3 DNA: TGTGCCAGCAGACGACTTCTAGCCAAAAACATTCAGTACTTC

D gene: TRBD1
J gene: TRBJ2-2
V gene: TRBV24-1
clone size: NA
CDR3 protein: CATMSWTGRTGELFF
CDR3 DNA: TGTGCCACCATGTCTTGGACAGGGCGGACCGGGGAGCTGTTTTTT

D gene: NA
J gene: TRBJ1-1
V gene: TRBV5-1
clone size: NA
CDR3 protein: CASSLVGRNTEAFF
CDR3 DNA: TGCGCCAGCAGCTTGGTGGGGCGAAACACTGAAGCTTTCTTT

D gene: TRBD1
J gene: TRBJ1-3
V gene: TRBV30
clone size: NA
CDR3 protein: CACPSGAGGPNTIYF
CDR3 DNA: TGTGCCTGCCCTTCAGGGGCAGGGGGCCCCAACACCATATATTTT

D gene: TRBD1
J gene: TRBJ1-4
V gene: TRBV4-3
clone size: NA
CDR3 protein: CASSQGTVIRTGGAATNEKLFF
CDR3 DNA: TGCGCCAGCAGCCAAGGAACCGTAATTAGAACAGGGGGCGCAGCAACTAATGAAAAACTGTTTTTT

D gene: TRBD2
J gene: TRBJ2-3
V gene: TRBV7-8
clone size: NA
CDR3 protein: CASSAPRGLAGPTDTQYF
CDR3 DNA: TGTGCCAGCAGCGCCCCGCGAGGACTAGCGGGGCCCACAGATACGCAGTATTTT

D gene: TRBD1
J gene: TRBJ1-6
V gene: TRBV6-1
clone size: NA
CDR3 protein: CASSAGQGSSYNSPLHF
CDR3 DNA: TGTGCCAGCAGTGCGGGACAGGGGAGCTCCTATAATTCACCCCTCCACTTT

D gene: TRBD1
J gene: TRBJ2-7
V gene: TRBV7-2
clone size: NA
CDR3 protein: CASSLDRGPYEQYF
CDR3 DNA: TGTGCCAGCAGCTTAGACAGGGGGCCCTACGAGCAGTACTTC

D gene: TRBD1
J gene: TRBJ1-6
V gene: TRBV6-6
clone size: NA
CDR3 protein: CASSGTGDNSPLHF
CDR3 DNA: TGTGCCAGCAGCGGGACAGGGGATAATTCACCCCTCCACTTT

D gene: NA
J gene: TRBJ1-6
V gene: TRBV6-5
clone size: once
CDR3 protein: CASRSPGGSPLHF
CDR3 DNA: TGTGCCAGCAGAAGTCCGGGGGGTTCACCCCTCCACTTT

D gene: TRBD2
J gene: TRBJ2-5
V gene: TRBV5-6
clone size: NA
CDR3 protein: CASSLGSLAGGGETQYF
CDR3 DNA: TGTGCCAGCAGCTTGGGCTCACTAGCGGGGGGCGGAGAGACCCAGTACTTC

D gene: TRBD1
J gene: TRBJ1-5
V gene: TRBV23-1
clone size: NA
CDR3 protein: CASSQSPRDRPNQPQHF
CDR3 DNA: TGCGCCAGCAGTCAATCTCCTCGGGACAGACCCAATCAGCCCCAGCATTTT

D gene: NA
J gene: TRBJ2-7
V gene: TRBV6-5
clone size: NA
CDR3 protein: CASSYGTGNEQYF
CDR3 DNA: TGTGCCAGCAGTTACGGGACTGGGAACGAGCAGTACTTC

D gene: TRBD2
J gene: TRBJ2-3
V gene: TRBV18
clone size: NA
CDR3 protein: CASSPPGRATDTQYF
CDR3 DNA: TGTGCCAGCTCACCACCCGGGAGGGCCACAGATACGCAGTATTTT

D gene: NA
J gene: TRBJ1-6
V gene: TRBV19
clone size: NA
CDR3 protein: CASMRSMGDGGAPLHF
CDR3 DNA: TGTGCCAGTATGCGCTCGATGGGGGACGGGGGGGCACCCCTCCACTTT

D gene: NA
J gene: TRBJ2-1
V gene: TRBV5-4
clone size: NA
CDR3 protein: CASSLKSVPDNEQFF
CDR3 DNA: TGTGCCAGCAGCTTGAAGAGCGTTCCAGACAATGAGCAGTTCTTC

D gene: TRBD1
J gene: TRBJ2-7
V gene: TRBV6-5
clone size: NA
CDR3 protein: CASSSGTDFSEQYF
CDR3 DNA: TGTGCCAGCAGTTCCGGGACAGACTTTAGCGAGCAGTACTTC

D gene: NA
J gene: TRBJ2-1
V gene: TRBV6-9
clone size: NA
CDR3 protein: CASSFKGTLGNEQFF
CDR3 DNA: TGTGCCAGCAGTTTCAAGGGGACTCTGGGGAATGAGCAGTTCTTC

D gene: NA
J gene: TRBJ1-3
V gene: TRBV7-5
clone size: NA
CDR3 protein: CVRSPSEGNTIYF
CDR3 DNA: TGTGTCAGAAGCCCAAGCGAAGGTAACACCATATATTTT

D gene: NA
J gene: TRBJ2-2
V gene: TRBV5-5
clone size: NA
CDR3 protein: CASSFPTTGELFF
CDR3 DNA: TGTGCCAGCAGCTTTCCTACCACCGGGGAGCTGTTTTTT

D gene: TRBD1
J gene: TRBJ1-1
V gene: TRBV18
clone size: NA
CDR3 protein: CASSSRTGTTEAFF
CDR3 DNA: TGTGCCAGCTCATCTCGGACAGGGACCACTGAAGCTTTCTTT

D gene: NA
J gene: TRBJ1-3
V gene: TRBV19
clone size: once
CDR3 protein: CASAILGGNTIYF
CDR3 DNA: TGTGCCAGTGCGATCTTGGGCGGAAACACCATATATTTT

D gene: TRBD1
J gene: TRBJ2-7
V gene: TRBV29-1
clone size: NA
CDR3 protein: CSVGGTGGSYEQYF
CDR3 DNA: TGCAGCGTTGGAGGGACAGGGGGATCCTACGAGCAGTACTTC

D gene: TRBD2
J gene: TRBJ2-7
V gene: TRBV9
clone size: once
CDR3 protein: CASSVGIGLAGSSSYEQYF
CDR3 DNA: TGTGCCAGCAGCGTAGGGATAGGACTAGCGGGCTCCAGCTCCTACGAGCAGTACTTC

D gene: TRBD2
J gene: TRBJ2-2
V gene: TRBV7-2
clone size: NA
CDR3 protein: CASSRSGGAQPGELFF
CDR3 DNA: TGTGCCAGCAGCCGTAGCGGGGGGGCCCAACCCGGGGAGCTGTTTTTT

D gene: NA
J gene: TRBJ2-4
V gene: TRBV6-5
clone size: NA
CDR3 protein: CASSREGGRRNIQYF
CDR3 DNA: TGTGCCAGCAGCAGGGAGGGGGGCAGAAGGAACATTCAGTACTTC

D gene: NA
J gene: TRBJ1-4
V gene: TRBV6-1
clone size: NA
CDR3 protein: CASSDRPPVGSATNEKLFF
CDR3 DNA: TGTGCCAGCAGTGACCGTCCCCCCGTGGGCTCTGCAACTAATGAAAAACTGTTTTTT

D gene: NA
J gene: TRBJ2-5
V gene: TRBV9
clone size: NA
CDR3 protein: CASSVGQSETQYF
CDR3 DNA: TGTGCCAGCAGCGTAGGACAAAGTGAGACCCAGTACTTC

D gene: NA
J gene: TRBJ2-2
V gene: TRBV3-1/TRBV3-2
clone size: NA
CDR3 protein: CASSRTEGTGELFF
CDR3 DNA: TGTGCCAGCAGCCGGACAGAAGGCACCGGGGAGCTGTTTTTT

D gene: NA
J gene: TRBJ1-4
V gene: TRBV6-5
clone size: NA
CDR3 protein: CASRQGHGDEKLFF
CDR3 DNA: TGTGCCAGCAGGCAGGGACACGGAGATGAAAAACTGTTTTTT

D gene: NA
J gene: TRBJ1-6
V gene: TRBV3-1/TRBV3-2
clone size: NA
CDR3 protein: CASSQDGRGMGYNSPLHF
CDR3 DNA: TGTGCCAGCAGCCAAGATGGGAGGGGAATGGGGTATAATTCACCCCTCCACTTT

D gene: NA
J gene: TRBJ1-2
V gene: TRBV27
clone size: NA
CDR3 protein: CASSLQGISYGYTF
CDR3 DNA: TGTGCCAGCAGTTTACAGGGAATCTCCTATGGCTACACCTTC

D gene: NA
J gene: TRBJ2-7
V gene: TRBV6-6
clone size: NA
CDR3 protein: CATSAAQRGEQYF
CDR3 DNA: TGTGCCACCTCAGCGGCACAGAGAGGCGAGCAGTACTTC

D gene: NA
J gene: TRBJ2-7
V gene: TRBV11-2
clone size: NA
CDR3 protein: CASSPDLIRSSYEQYF
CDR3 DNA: TGTGCCAGCAGCCCTGATCTGATTAGGAGCTCCTACGAGCAGTACTTC

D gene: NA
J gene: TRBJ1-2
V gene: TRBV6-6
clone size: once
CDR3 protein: CASSQLGAGFYTF
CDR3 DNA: TGTGCCAGCAGTCAGCTGGGGGCAGGGTTTTACACCTTC

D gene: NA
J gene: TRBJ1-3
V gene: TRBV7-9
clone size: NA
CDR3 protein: CASSLGRDKTTGNTIYF
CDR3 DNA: TGTGCCAGCAGCTTAGGCCGGGACAAGACGACTGGAAACACCATATATTTT

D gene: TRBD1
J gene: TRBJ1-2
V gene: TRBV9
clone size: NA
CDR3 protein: CASSAQGFTGYTF
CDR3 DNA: TGTGCCAGCAGCGCACAGGGGTTTACTGGCTACACCTTC

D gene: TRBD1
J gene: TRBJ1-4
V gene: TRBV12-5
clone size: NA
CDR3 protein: CASGNGQGPATNEKLFF
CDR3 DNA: TGTGCTAGTGGTAACGGACAGGGGCCCGCAACTAATGAAAAACTGTTTTTT

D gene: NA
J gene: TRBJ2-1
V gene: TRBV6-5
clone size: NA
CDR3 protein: CASSYDLTVNEQFF
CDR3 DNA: TGTGCCAGCAGTTACGACCTGACTGTAAATGAGCAGTTCTTC

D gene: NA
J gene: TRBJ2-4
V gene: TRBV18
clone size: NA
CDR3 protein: CASSRSRDIQYF
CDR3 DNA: TGTGCCAGCTCACGGTCCCGCGACATTCAGTACTTC

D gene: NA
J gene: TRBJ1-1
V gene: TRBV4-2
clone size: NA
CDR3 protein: CASSQPGPNEAFF
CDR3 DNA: TGTGCCAGCAGCCAACCAGGTCCTAATGAAGCTTTCTTT

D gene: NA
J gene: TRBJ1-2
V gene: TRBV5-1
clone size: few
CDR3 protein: CASSSESGINYGYTF
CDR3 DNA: TGCGCCAGCAGCTCGGAGTCAGGGATCAACTATGGCTACACCTTC

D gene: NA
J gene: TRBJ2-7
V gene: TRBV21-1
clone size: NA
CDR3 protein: CASSLALRGGLYEQYF
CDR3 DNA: TGTGCCAGCAGCCTAGCACTGAGGGGGGGCCTCTACGAGCAGTACTTC

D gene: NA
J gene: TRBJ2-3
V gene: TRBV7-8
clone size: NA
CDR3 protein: CASSLEGVLGPRGGDTQYF
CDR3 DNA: TGTGCCAGCAGCTTAGAGGGGGTCCTAGGGCCCCGAGGTGGGGATACGCAGTATTTT

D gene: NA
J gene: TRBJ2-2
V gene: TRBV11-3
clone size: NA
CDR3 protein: CASSLHRNTGELFF
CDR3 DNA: TGTGCCAGCAGCTTACACAGGAACACCGGGGAGCTGTTTTTT

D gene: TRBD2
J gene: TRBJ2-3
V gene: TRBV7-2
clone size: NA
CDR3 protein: CASSPGLGATTDTQYF
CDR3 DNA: TGTGCCAGCAGCCCGGGACTAGGGGCAACCACAGATACGCAGTATTTT

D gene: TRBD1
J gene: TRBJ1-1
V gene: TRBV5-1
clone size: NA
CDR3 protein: CASSVTGTSQAFF
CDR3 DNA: TGCGCCAGCAGCGTGACAGGGACCTCCCAGGCTTTCTTT

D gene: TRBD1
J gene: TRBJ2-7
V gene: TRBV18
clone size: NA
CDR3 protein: CASSPDSARGEQYF
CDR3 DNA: TGTGCCAGCTCACCTGACAGCGCCAGGGGGGAGCAGTACTTC